This entry lists 22 T cell receptor beta chains sequenced from one sample in a study of T-cell memory formation after mild COVID-19. One entry per CDR3 protein, called by TCRdb with MiXCR from the 5' RACE reads. The repertoire consists of roughly 300,000 distinct CDR3 sequences, with 15% to 20% occurring once and the leading ten covering roughly 20%. Input material: PBMCs or a T cell subset sorted from them (not recorded which). The receptor set was obtained from a man between 18 and 29 years old who had mild COVID-19 (a few samples of this study predate the infection). Cell type and time point are not known.

The CDR3 sequence is CASSWVLAGGQETQYF. The CDR3 DNA sequence: TGTGCCAGCAGCTGGGTACTAGCGGGGGGACAAGAGACCCAGTACTTC. This sequence joins TRBV7-2 and TRBJ2-5, with TRBD2 matching over 12 bases. The germline gives CDR1 SGHTA, CDR2 FQGNSA. The CDR3 is made up of 16 amino acids. Trimming cost V 4 bases and J 2 bases; bases outside gene matches: 5.

This clonotype turned up a few times. The chain recombines TRBV7-2 with TRBJ1-1; a possible D gene is TRBD1 (6 bases). The CDR3 is made up of 16 amino acids. V was trimmed by 4 bases and J by 0 bases, leaving 15 bases between them. Per germline, CDR1 SGHTA and CDR2 FQGNSA. The CDR3 is CASSSIGGRLNTEAFF. In DNA, the CDR3 is TGTGCCAGCAGCTCTATAGGGGGGAGGTTGAACACTGAAGCTTTCTTT.

The genes are TRBV4-1 and TRBJ2-7; a weak D match, TRBD1 (7 bases). V lost 1 base to trimming and J lost 3 bases, with 13 bases between them. CDR1 and CDR2 (germline): MGHRA, YSYEKL. The CDR3 spans 15 residues. The DNA of the CDR3 is TGCGCCAGCAGCCAAGGGACAGGAGGGGGCTACGAGCAGTACGTC. This sequence encodes CASSQGTGGGYEQYV.

The chain carries TRBV2 and TRBJ2-5, with 8 bases that match TRBD1. The CDR3 covers 17 residues. Germline CDR1 is SNHLY and CDR2 is FYNNEI. The CDR3 nucleotides are TGTGCGTCCCAGCCAGGGGGCTCCCAGGCGACCCAAGAGACCCAGTACTTC. Its protein product is CASQPGGSQATQETQYF.

This rearrangement joins TRBV7-2 to TRBJ2-7; TRBD2 aligns across 10 bases. V gave up 5 bases and J gave up 0 bases; unmatched junction bases: 10. Per the germline V gene, CDR1 is SGHTA and CDR2 is FQGNSA. The CDR3 is made up of 17 amino acids. As DNA, the CDR3 is TGTGCCAGCAGCCCCCCGATTAGCGGGGGGCTCTCCTACGAGCAGTACGTC. Protein sequence: CASSPPISGGLSYEQYV.

V and J are TRBV7-2 and TRBJ1-2, with a tentative D call TRBD1 (6 bases). The CDR3 sequence is 15 residues long. V was pared by 5 bases and J by 7 bases, with 20 bases between. CDR1 and CDR2 from the germline V gene are SGHTA and FQGNSA. This CDR3 reads CASSPGVSQGTGYTF. CDR3 DNA sequence: TGTGCCAGCAGCCCAGGGGTCAGCCAAGGGACTGGCTACACCTTC.

The chain employs TRBV19 and TRBJ1-6, with D possibly being TRBD1 (5 bases). CDR1 and CDR2 (germline): LNHDA, SQIVND (reference sequence). The CDR3 covers 16 residues. V gave up 6 bases and J gave up 2 bases, with 14 bases separating them. The CDR3 region is CASRGVLRAYNSPLHF. Here the CDR3 DNA reads TGTGCCAGTAGGGGGGTCCTACGGGCCTATAATTCACCCCTCCACTTT.

This clonotype has a count of ten or more. The rearrangement uses TRBV20-1 and TRBJ2-1; 8 nucleotides agree with TRBD1. V trimming: 6 bases; J trimming: 7 bases; junction bases outside the gene matches: 8. Germline V gene lookup returns CDR1 DFQATT and CDR2 SNEGSKA (reference sequence). The CDR3 contains 13 residues. The CDR3 loop reads CSATDREPNEQFF. The CDR3 region has the DNA TGCAGTGCCACGGACAGGGAGCCAAATGAGCAGTTCTTC.

This clonotype was seen a handful of times. This sequence joins TRBV5-6 and TRBJ2-6; no clear D. The length of the CDR3 is 16 residues. CDR1 SGHDT and CDR2 YYEEEE come from the germline V gene. Trimming stripped 0 bases from V and 0 bases from J, with 7 bases between. CDR3 protein: CASSLEQHSGANVLTF. The CDR3 nucleotides are TGTGCCAGCAGCTTGGAACAGCACTCTGGGGCCAACGTCCTGACTTTC.

The count of this clonotype is one. This chain links TRBV18 with TRBJ2-5; maybe TRBD1 (6 bases). V lost 6 bases and J lost 1, with 12 bases in between. The CDR3 is 14 amino acids. Per the germline V gene, CDR1 is KGHSH and CDR2 is LQKENI. CDR3 in DNA: TGTGCCAGCTCTCGGACAGCTACCCAAGAGACCCAGTACTTC. Its translation is CASSRTATQETQYF.

The chain has TRBV4-1 and TRBJ2-1, with a weak D call TRBD1 (5 bases). CDR1 is MGHRA, CDR2 YSYEKL, per germline. V was trimmed by 0 bases and J by 6 bases, leaving 15 bases between them. There are 16 residues in the CDR3. The DNA for the CDR3 is TGCGCCAGCAGCCAAGATTGGGCAGGGCCCGTCAATGAGCAGTTCTTC. This translates into CASSQDWAGPVNEQFF.

This clonotype was seen a few times. V is TRBV11-2 and J is TRBJ1-2; a possible D gene is TRBD1 (6 bases). CDR1 and CDR2 from the germline V gene are SGHAT and FQNNGV. The germline V and J ends were trimmed by 4 bases and 8 bases, with 14 bases remaining between them. The CDR3 has 13 amino acids. Here the CDR3 reads CASSSYRVGGYTF. In DNA form, the CDR3 reads TGTGCCAGCAGCTCATACAGGGTGGGGGGCTACACCTTC.

The chain carries TRBV12-3 or TRBV12-4 and TRBJ2-1; tentative D call: TRBD1 (6 bases). This CDR3 has 15 residues. Trimming cost V 7 bases and J 0 bases, with 13 bases left between them. CDR3 region: CASNRQGSSYNEQFF. The CDR3 DNA reads TGTGCCAGCAACCGTCAGGGGAGCTCCTACAATGAGCAGTTCTTC.

This clonotype has just a few counts. V is TRBV7-9 and J is TRBJ2-5; the match to TRBD1 covers 7 bases. CDR3 length: 14 residues. Trimming at V came to 4 bases and at J to 1 base, leaving 3 bases not matched to a gene. Germline V gene lookup returns CDR1 SEHNR and CDR2 FQNEAQ (reference sequence). The CDR3 nucleotides read TGTGCCAGCAGCTACCGGACAGGCCAAGAGACCCAGTACTTC. Encoded protein: CASSYRTGQETQYF.

A few counts support this clonotype. This CDR3 reads CASNTLVVSGELFF. DNA for the CDR3: TGTGCCAGCAATACACTAGTCGTGTCCGGGGAGCTGTTTTTT. This rearrangement joins TRBV5-5 to TRBJ2-2; tentatively, D is TRBD2 (5 bases). Germline-derived CDR1 and CDR2 are SGHKS and YYEKEE (reference sequence). Trimming left V 6 bases short and J 6 bases short, with 15 bases between. The CDR3 extends over 14 amino acids.

This clonotype was seen many times. This chain joins TRBV6-2 or TRBV6-3 and TRBJ2-7; 10 bases are a match to TRBD1. The germline V gene has CDR1 MNHEY and CDR2 SVGEGT. The trim removed 6 bases at V and 2 bases at J, leaving 10 bases unmatched. The CDR3 runs 16 residues. The chain's CDR3 is CASSIIIGQGAYEQYF. CDR3 coding DNA: TGTGCCAGCAGCATCATCATCGGACAGGGGGCCTACGAGCAGTACTTC.

The chain combines TRBV6-5 with TRBJ1-1; unclear D gene. The germline V and J ends were trimmed by 2 bases and 8 bases, with 9 bases remaining between them. Germline V gives CDR1 MNHEY, CDR2 SVGAGI. This CDR3 comprises 12 residues. CDR3: CASSYGGQEAFF. The CDR3 region has the DNA TGTGCCAGCAGTTACGGCGGTCAAGAAGCTTTCTTT.

V gene TRBV12-3 or TRBV12-4 combines with J gene TRBJ1-1; no firm D call. Deletions cut 6 bases from V and 1 base from J, with 6 bases between. This CDR3 has 12 amino acids. The CDR3 DNA reads TGTGCCAGCAGGGCAAGGAACACTGAAGCTTTCTTT. It yields the protein CASRARNTEAFF.

This clonotype occurred a few times. The V and J genes are TRBV6-2 or TRBV6-3 and TRBJ2-6; 7 bases map to TRBD1. The V segment lost 5 bases and the J segment 1 base; nucleotides outside the gene matches: 8. The germline V gene has CDR1 MNHEY and CDR2 SVGEGT. The CDR3 is 17 residues long. The CDR3 sequence is CASSPLTGSSGANVLTF. The CDR3, as DNA: TGTGCCAGCAGTCCCCTGACAGGGTCTTCTGGGGCCAACGTCCTGACTTTC.

The rearrangement links TRBV5-1 to TRBJ2-7, with 7 bases matching TRBD1. Germline CDR1 and CDR2: SGHRS and YFSETQ. This CDR3 spans 14 amino acids. V was pared by 4 bases and J by 5 bases, with 9 bases of the junction left unmatched. CDR3: CASSPRQGDHEQYV. CDR3 sequence (DNA): TGCGCCAGCAGCCCGAGACAGGGTGACCACGAGCAGTACGTC.

This clonotype was seen a handful of times. The chain recombines TRBV27 with TRBJ2-5; no firm D call. V was clipped by 1 base and J by 5 bases, with 11 bases between them. CDR3 length: 14 amino acids. Germline values: CDR1 MNHEY, CDR2 SMNVEV (reference sequence). The CDR3 DNA sequence: TGTGCCAGCAGTTTATATAACGGGTTGGAGACCCAGTACTTC. Translating gives CASSLYNGLETQYF.

The table lists this clonotype with a few counts. The J gene is TRBJ2-2, the V gene TRBV7-7; D tentatively fits TRBD1 or TRBD2 (6 bases each). Germline V gene lookup returns CDR1 SSHAT and CDR2 FNYEAQ (reference sequence). V was shortened by 5 bases and J by 6 bases, with 19 bases between the two germline ends. The CDR3 is 16 residues long. For the CDR3, the DNA is TGTGCCAGCAGCGCAGTAGGGGGGCAGTTATCCGGGGAGCTGTTTTTT. Translated: CASSAVGGQLSGELFF.